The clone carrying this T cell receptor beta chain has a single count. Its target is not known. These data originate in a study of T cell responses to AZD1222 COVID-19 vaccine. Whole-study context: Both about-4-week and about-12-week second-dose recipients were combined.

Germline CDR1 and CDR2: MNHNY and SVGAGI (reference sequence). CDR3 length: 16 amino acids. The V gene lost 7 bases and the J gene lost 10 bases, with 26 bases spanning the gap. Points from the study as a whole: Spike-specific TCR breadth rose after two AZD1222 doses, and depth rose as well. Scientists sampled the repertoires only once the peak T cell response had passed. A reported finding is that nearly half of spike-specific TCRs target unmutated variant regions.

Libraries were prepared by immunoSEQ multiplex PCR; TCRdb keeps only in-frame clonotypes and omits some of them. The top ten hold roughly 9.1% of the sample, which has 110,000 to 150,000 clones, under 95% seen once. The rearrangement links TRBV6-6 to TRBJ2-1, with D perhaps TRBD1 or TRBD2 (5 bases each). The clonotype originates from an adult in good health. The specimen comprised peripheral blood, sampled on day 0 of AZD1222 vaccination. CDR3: CASTGAGSQLLVEQFF. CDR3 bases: TGTGCCAGCACCGGGGCGGGCTCACAACTTCTCGTGGAGCAGTTCTTC.